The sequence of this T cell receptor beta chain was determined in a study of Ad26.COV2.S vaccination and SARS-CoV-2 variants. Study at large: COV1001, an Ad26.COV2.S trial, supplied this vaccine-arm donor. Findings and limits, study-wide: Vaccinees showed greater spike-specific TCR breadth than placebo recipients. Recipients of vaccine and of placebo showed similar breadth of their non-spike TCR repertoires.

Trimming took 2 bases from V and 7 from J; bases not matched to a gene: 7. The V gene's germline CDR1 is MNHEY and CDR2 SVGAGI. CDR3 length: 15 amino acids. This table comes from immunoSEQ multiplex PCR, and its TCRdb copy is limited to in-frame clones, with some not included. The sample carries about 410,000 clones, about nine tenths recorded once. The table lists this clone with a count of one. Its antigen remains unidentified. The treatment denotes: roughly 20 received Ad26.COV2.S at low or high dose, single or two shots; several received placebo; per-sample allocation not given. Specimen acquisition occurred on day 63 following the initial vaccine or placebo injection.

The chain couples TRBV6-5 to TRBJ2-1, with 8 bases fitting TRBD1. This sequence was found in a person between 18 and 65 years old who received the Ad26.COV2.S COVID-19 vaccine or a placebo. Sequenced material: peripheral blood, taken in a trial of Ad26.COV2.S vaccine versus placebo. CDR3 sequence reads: CASSYEGTGRNEQFF. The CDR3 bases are TGTGCCAGCAGTTACGAGGGGACAGGTAGGAATGAGCAGTTCTTC.